Below are 10 T cell receptor beta chains sequenced from a single sample in a study of blood T cell repertoires in COVID-19. Sequencing was performed with immunoSEQ multiplex PCR; in TCRdb, only in-frame clones are kept and a portion is missing. The profile shows fewer than 90,000 clones, almost 85% of them singletons. The sequenced sample consisted of peripheral blood. All receptors come from a man aged 45-65 years with acute or convalescent COVID-19.

The chain uses TRBV5-1 and TRBJ2-5; 7 nucleotides line up with TRBD2. V lost 0 bases, J lost 4 bases, and 6 bases stayed unmatched. The germline V gene encodes CDR1 SGHRS and CDR2 YFSETQ. This CDR3 is 15 amino acids long. The CDR3 loop reads CASSLAGLPPETQYF. Here the CDR3 DNA reads TGCGCCAGCAGCTTGGCGGGACTACCCCCAGAGACCCAGTACTTC.

V is TRBV7-3 and J is TRBJ2-2; TRBD2 matches 8 bases. Per germline, CDR1 SGHTA and CDR2 FQGTGA. Trimming cost V 0 bases and J 4 bases; bases outside gene matches: 1. The CDR3 runs to 15 residues. CDR3 nucleotides: TGTGCCAGCAGCTTAACAGCGGGAGTCACCGGGGAGCTGTTTTTT. Translated: CASSLTAGVTGELFF.

This clone has just a few counts. The chain carries TRBV29-1 and TRBJ1-3; D is perhaps TRBD1 (5 bases). Germline CDR1 SQVTM, CDR2 ANQGSEA. This CDR3 is built from 16 residues. Trimming took off 4 bases at V and 2 bases at J, with 18 bases between the two ends. This CDR3 is CSVVYASGFTGNTIYF. The DNA for the CDR3 is TGCAGCGTTGTTTACGCTTCAGGGTTCACTGGAAACACCATATATTTT.

This sequence joins TRBV6-2 or TRBV6-3 and TRBJ2-1, with 7 bases matching TRBD2. Germline CDR1 and CDR2: MNHEY and SVGEGT. With V trimmed by 4 bases and J by 0 bases, 6 bases remained unmatched. The CDR3 consists of 16 residues. The DNA of the CDR3 is TGTGCCAGCAGTTCGGGACTACCCAGCTCCTACAATGAGCAGTTCTTC. It yields the protein CASSSGLPSSYNEQFF.

With regard to this clone: Within the sample, other DNA sequences also encode this same CDR3. The rearrangement uses TRBV6-2 or TRBV6-3 and TRBJ1-1, with 7 bases matching TRBD1. This CDR3 is 14 amino acids long. Germline loops: CDR1 MNHEY, CDR2 SVGEGT. J was trimmed by 0 bases and V by 6 bases; bases with no gene match: 4. The CDR3: CASSKTGLNTEAFF. The CDR3 coding sequence is TGTGCCAGCAGCAAGACAGGGTTGAACACTGAAGCTTTCTTT.

The count of this clone is one. The CDR3 nucleotides read TGTGCCAGCAGTTTCTCCAGGGGGGCTTCCTATGGCTACACCTTC. This translates into CASSFSRGASYGYTF. The gene calls are TRBV27 and TRBJ1-2; 7 bases align to TRBD1. V lost 3 bases, J lost 4 bases, and 8 bases stayed unmatched. The CDR3 is 15 amino acids. Germline loops: CDR1 MNHEY, CDR2 SMNVEV (reference sequence).

This sequence joins TRBV13 and TRBJ2-4; a weak D match, TRBD2 (6 bases). V was shortened by 8 bases and J by 7 bases, with 18 bases between the two germline ends. Germline V gives CDR1 PRHDT, CDR2 FYEKMQ (reference sequence). CDR3 length equals 14 residues. The CDR3 coding sequence is TGTGCCAGCTCGGGATCTAGCGAGGCGAACATTCAGTACTTC. It codes for CASSGSSEANIQYF.

V and J are TRBV7-6 and TRBJ2-1, with a possible D match to TRBD2 (7 bases). The germline CDR1 and CDR2 sequences are SGHVS and FNYEAQ. CDR3 length: 12 amino acids. Trimming pared 5 bases from V and 15 bases from J, leaving 17 bases between. This chain's CDR3 is CASSISGEGLFF. The CDR3, as DNA: TGTGCCAGCAGCATCTCAGGGGAGGGTCTGTTCTTC.

The V call is TRBV5-6, the J call TRBJ2-7; 8 bases are a match to TRBD2. The junction had 7 bases not matched to a gene; V was cut back by 1 base and J by 7 bases. The germline V gene encodes CDR1 SGHDT and CDR2 YYEEEE. The CDR3 is 14 amino acids. The CDR3 coding sequence is TGTGCCAGCAGCTTGCGAGCGGGAGTAAGGGAGCAGTACTTC. This translates into CASSLRAGVREQYF.

This clone appeared once. This chain connects TRBV9 to TRBJ2-7, with 10 positions matching TRBD1. This CDR3 has 14 amino acids. Trimming took 4 bases from V and 6 from J; bases not matched to a gene: 7. Germline V gene sequence: CDR1 SGDLS, CDR2 YYNGEE. The CDR3: CASSTGTGEGEQYF. The CDR3 coding sequence is TGTGCCAGCAGCACCGGGACAGGGGAGGGCGAGCAGTACTTC.